The 9 T cell receptor beta chains given below trace back to one sample, sequenced in a study of spatial heterogeneity in lung cancer. TCRdb re-called the 5' RACE reads through MiXCR, storing one row per CDR3 protein. The sample lists approximately 3,100 distinct CDR3 sequences; roughly 5% were seen once. As for time point: sample taken at primary tumor resection. The input for sequencing was normal lung tissue next to the tumor, taken at surgery. Receptors originate from a male donor with early-stage non-small cell lung cancer.

Many counts were recorded for this clonotype. The chain links TRBV20-1 to TRBJ2-5; 9 bases align to TRBD1. This CDR3 is built from 15 residues. The J segment lost 5 bases and the V segment lost 0 bases, leaving 7 bases of the junction unmatched. The germline V gene encodes CDR1 DFQATT and CDR2 SNEGSKA (reference sequence). CDR3 coding DNA: TGCAGTGCTAGAGACACCGGGACAGGGCGGGAGACCCAGTACTTC. It is translated as CSARDTGTGRETQYF.

The chain links TRBV2 to TRBJ2-1; D is ambiguous. CDR1 and CDR2 (germline): SNHLY, FYNNEI. Trimming took off 2 bases at V and 6 bases at J, with 8 bases between the two ends. This CDR3 comprises 13 residues. CDR3 nucleotide sequence: TGTGCCAGCAGTGAACGGCTCCTCAATGAGCAGTTCTTC. It is translated as CASSERLLNEQFF. Full variable domain (remainder filled in from reference TRBV2 and TRBJ2-1): EPEVTQTPSHQVTQMGQEVILRCVPISNHLYFYWYRQILGQKVEFLVSFYNNEISEKSEIFDDQFSVERPDGSNFTLKIRSTKLEDSAMYFCASSERLLNEQFFGPGTRLTVL.

This clonotype was seen a few times. The V call is TRBV12-3 or TRBV12-4, the J call TRBJ2-3, with 7 bases fitting TRBD1. V lost 8 bases to trimming and J lost 6 bases; unmatched junction nucleotides: 11. This CDR3 region has 14 residues. In DNA, the CDR3 is TGTGCCAGCCAAAAGGATCCACAGGGGGATACGCAGTATTTT. The encoded protein is CASQKDPQGDTQYF.

This clonotype is labeled medium-sized. In DNA, the CDR3 is TGTGCCAGCAGTCCGAGGACAGCCCACCAAGAGACCCAGTACTTC. It yields the protein CASSPRTAHQETQYF. The chain has TRBV28 and TRBJ2-5; D perhaps matches TRBD1 (6 bases). The CDR3 length is 15 residues. Germline V gives CDR1 MDHEN, CDR2 SYDVKM. The V end was cut by 5 bases, the J end by 0 bases, with 13 bases between.

This clonotype was counted many times. The chain uses TRBV28 and TRBJ1-6; 11 bases line up with TRBD1. Per germline, CDR1 MDHEN and CDR2 SYDVKM. After removal of 11 bases from V and 13 bases from J, the junction contained 10 bases not matched to a gene. The CDR3 spans 13 residues. DNA for the CDR3: TGTGCCTGGGCCGGGACAGGGGGGCTTCCCCTCCACTTT. This encodes CAWAGTGGLPLHF.

This clonotype was observed at least ten times. J is TRBJ2-5 and V is TRBV24-1; the match to TRBD2 covers 12 bases. V dropped 7 bases and J dropped 4; count of bases not matched to a gene: 6. Looked up from germline, CDR1 is KGHDR and CDR2 is SFDVKD. CDR3 length equals 15 residues. CDR3 sequence reads: CATSLPSGRGETQYF. Written as DNA, the CDR3 is TGTGCCACCAGCCTACCTAGCGGGAGGGGAGAGACCCAGTACTTC.

In this sample, this clonotype is medium-sized. V is TRBV29-1 and J is TRBJ1-1, with TRBD1 matching over 11 bases. Trimming cost V 6 bases and J 5 bases; bases outside gene matches: 2. CDR1 SQVTM and CDR2 ANQGSEA come from the germline V gene. The CDR3 runs 12 residues. CDR3 region: CSVDRGRTEAFF. As DNA, the CDR3 is TGCAGCGTGGACAGGGGGCGGACTGAAGCTTTCTTT.

This clonotype was detected only a few times. This chain connects TRBV12-3 or TRBV12-4 to TRBJ2-3; D is unclear. CDR3 length: 13 residues. Trimming took 6 bases from V and 1 from J, leaving 8 bases between them. CDR3: CASSLLRTDTQYF. As DNA, the CDR3 is TGTGCCAGCAGCCTACTACGCACAGATACGCAGTATTTT.

V is TRBV20-1 and J is TRBJ2-2; D ambiguous. The CDR3 loop spans 14 amino acids. Germline V gene lookup returns CDR1 DFQATT and CDR2 SNEGSKA (reference sequence). Trimming stripped 0 bases from V and 7 bases from J, with 12 bases between. The DNA for the CDR3 is TGCAGTGCTAGAGATCCCCGGGTCGGCGGGGAGCTGTTTTTT. Translated, it gives CSARDPRVGGELFF.